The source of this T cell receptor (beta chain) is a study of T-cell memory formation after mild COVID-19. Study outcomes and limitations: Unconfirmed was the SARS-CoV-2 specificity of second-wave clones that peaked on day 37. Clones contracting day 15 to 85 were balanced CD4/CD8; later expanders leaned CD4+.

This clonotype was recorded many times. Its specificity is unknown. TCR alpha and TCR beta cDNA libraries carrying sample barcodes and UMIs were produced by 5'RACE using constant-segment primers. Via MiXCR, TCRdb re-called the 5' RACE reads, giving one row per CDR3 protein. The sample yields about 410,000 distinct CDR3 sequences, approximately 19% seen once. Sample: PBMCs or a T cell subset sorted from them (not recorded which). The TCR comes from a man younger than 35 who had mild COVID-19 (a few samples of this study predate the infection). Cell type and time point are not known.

This CDR3 reads CASSLREGDTQYF. The DNA of the CDR3 is TGTGCCAGCAGCTTAAGAGAGGGAGATACGCAGTATTTT. The rearrangement links TRBV7-3 to TRBJ2-3, with a tentative D call TRBD2 (5 bases). Germline CDR1 and CDR2: SGHTA and FQGTGA. V lost 1 base and J 5 bases, leaving 7 bases between the germline ends. CDR3 size: 13 residues.